This T cell receptor beta chain was retrieved from a study of radiation and T cells in renal cell carcinoma. Sample time point: baseline pretreatment blood. As for treatment: 15 Gy SBRT to primary tumor, nephrectomy 4 weeks later. The patient's renal cell carcinoma had clear cell pathology. Trimming removed 2 bases at V and 9 bases at J, with 16 bases between. This CDR3 has 14 amino acids. In germline, CDR1 is MNHNS, CDR2 SASEGT. As regards this clone: Its specificity is unknown.

Study-level points and caveats: No pretreatment tumor biopsies were available for baseline clonotypes. Top tumor clonotypes rose in blood 2 weeks post-radiation, then contracted.

Profiling relied on immunoSEQ multiplex PCR, and the TCRdb table lists in-frame clones only, not all of them. The sample shows about 130,000 clones, 88% of them seen only once. The chain uses TRBV6-1 and TRBJ2-5; D is possibly TRBD1 or TRBD2 (5 bases each). This sequence originates from a woman between 50 and 59 years old with renal cell carcinoma. This sample comprised blood, obtained from a patient whose treatment included radiotherapy and nephrectomy. The CDR3 sequence is CASSEMGTGLAQYF. CDR3 DNA: TGTGCCAGCAGTGAAATGGGAACAGGACTGGCCCAGTACTTC.